This TCR beta chain was obtained from a study of T-cell memory formation after mild COVID-19. The overall study: Most TCR clusters belonged to a single donor. Study-level points and caveats: Chiefly within CM and EM were the contracting CD4+ clones; CD8+ ones were within EMRA. Later expanders leaned toward CD4+, whereas clones contracting from day 15 to 85 were balanced CD4/CD8.

Constant-segment primers and 5'RACE yielded cDNA libraries for TCR alpha and TCR beta, each carrying sample barcodes and UMIs. TCRdb analysed the 5' RACE reads with MiXCR anew, one entry per CDR3 protein. Among roughly 610,000 distinct CDR3 sequences listed, roughly 17% were seen once. Trimming cost V 9 bases and J 4 bases, with 12 bases left between them. Looked up from germline, CDR1 is KGHDR and CDR2 is SFDVKD. The CDR3 contains 13 residues. About this clonotype itself: Its antigen remains unidentified.

This TCR was sampled from an adult woman who had mild COVID-19 (a few samples of this study predate the infection). Cell type and time point are not known. Sequencing was carried out using PBMCs or a T cell subset sorted from them (not recorded which). The chain combines TRBV24-1 with TRBJ2-1; maybe TRBD1 (5 bases). As DNA, the CDR3 is TGTGCCACCCAAAAGACAGATTACAATGAGCAGTTCTTC. This translates into CATQKTDYNEQFF.